The present T cell receptor (beta chain) was sequenced within a study of T cell changes during pregnancy in multiple sclerosis (dated by TCRdb to about 2019). Notes on the research overall: The study examined how the T cell repertoire changed over the course of pregnancy in women with multiple sclerosis.

The germline ends are 8 bases apart after V is trimmed by 4 bases and J by 4 bases. From cysteine to phenylalanine, the CDR3 is 13 amino acids long. Only CDR3 DNA is held: 39 bases, read in frame from base 1. Taken from the germline V gene (reference sequence), the CDR1 and CDR2 loops are LNHDA and SQIVND. This clone turned up a few times. Its antigen specificity is not known. Per-nucleotide qualities are absent, and no much larger clonotype sits a single base away. Libraries were made using the immunoSEQ multiplex PCR assay. TCRdb provides this immuneACCESS table in a form limited to in-frame rearrangements. Some clones are lacking; in checked studies, under half of them reflect an unresolved V gene, and why the rest are absent is not known. Counted in this sample were just under 65,000 clones; over 95% of them appeared once. The ten largest make up over 2% of the sample.

This material consisted of CD8+ T cells from peripheral blood mononuclear cells, taken after pregnancy. The sequence was collected from a female donor with multiple sclerosis, enrolled in a pregnancy study. Recombination linked TRBV19 to TRBJ1-5; matching of 6 bases hints at TRBD1 as the D gene. In nucleotide form, the sequence is TGTGCCAGTAGTAAGGGGGGGAATCAGCCCCAGCATTTT. Protein translation: CASSKGGNQPQHF.